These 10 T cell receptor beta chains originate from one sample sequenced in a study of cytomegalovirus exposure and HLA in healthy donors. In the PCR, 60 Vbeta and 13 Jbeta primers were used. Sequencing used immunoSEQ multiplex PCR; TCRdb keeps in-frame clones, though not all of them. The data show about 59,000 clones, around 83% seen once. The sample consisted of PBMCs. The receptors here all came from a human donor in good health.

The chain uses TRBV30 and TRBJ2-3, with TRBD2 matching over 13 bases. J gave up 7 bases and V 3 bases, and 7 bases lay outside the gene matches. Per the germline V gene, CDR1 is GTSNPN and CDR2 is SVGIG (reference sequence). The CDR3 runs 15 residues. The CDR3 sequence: CAWSQGLAGLNTQYF. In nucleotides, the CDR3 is TGTGCCTGGAGCCAGGGACTAGCGGGACTGAATACGCAGTATTTT.

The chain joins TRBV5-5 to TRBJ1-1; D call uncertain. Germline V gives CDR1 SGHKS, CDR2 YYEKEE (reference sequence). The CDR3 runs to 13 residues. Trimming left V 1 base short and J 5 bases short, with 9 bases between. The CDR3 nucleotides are TGTGCCAGCAGCTTGAACCCAGAAACTGAAGCTTTCTTT. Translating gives CASSLNPETEAFF.

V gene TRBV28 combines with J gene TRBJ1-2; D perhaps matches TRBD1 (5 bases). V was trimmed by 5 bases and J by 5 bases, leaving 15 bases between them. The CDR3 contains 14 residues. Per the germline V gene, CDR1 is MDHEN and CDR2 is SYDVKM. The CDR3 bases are TGTGCCAGCAGTCTACCCAGGGCTTCTTATGGCTACACCTTC. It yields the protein CASSLPRASYGYTF.

The CDR3 DNA is TGTGCCAGCAGCGCGCGCCGGGACTCACCTAGCACAGATACGCAGTATTTT. Translating it yields CASSARRDSPSTDTQYF. This chain connects TRBV7-6 to TRBJ2-3, with D possibly TRBD2 on 6 matching bases. CDR3 length equals 17 residues. Trimming took 5 bases from V and 0 from J, leaving 18 bases between them. Germline loops: CDR1 SGHVS, CDR2 FNYEAQ.

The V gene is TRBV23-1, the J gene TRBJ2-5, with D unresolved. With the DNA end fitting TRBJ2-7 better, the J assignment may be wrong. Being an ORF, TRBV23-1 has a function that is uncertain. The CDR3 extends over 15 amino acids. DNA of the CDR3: TGCGCCAGCAGTCAATTTCCAGGTTCATCCTACGAGCAGTACTTC. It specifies CASSQFPGSSYEQYF.

This CDR3 is CASSYSPTSGTYEQYF. For the CDR3, the DNA is TGTGCCAGCAGTTATTCGCCGACTAGCGGAACCTACGAGCAGTACTTC. The V and J genes are TRBV6-5 and TRBJ2-7; 9 bases agree with TRBD2. The junction had 8 bases not matched to a gene; V was cut back by 3 bases and J by 2 bases. Germline lookup yields CDR1 MNHEY and CDR2 SVGAGI. The CDR3 has 16 amino acids.

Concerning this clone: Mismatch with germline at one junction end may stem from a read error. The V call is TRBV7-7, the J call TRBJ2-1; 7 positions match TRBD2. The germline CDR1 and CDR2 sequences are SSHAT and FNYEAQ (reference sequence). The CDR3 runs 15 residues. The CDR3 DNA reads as TGTGCTAGCAGCTTAGATGCGGGAGCTTACAATGAGCAGTTCTTC. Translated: CASSLDAGAYNEQFF.

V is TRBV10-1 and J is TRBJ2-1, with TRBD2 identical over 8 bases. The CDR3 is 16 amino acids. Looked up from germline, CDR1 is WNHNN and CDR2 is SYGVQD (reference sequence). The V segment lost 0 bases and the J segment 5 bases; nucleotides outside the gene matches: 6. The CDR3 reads CASSESTGGPHNEQFF. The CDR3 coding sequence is TGCGCCAGCAGTGAGTCGACGGGAGGGCCCCACAATGAGCAGTTCTTC.

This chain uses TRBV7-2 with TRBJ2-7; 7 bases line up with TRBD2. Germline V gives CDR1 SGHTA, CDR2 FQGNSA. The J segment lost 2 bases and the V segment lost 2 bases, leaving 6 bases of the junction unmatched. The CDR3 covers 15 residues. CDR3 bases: TGTGCCAGCAGCTTAAGGTGGGCGGGGGCCTACGAGCAGTACTTC. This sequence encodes CASSLRWAGAYEQYF.

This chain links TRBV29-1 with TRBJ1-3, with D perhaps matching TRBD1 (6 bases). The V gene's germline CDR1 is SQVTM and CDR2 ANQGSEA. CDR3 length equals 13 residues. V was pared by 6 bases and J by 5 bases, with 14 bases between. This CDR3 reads CSVRDNQRNTIYF. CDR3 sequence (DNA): TGCAGCGTCCGGGACAATCAACGAAACACCATATATTTT.